This TCR beta chain was obtained from a study of blood T cells in healthy people across ages. This clonotype has just a few counts. Sample-barcoded 5' priming and a J-beta primer mix drove a second PCR of 7 to 11 cycles. TCRdb passed the 5' RACE reads through MiXCR, listing each CDR3 protein once. The sample lists 850,000 to 1,000,000 distinct CDR3 sequences, roughly 43% occurring once. The source material was blood. The sequence was obtained from a man aged 25 to 45 in good health.

The CDR3 nucleotides are TGCAGCGTGAGCACAGGGGGATATAGCAATCAGCCCCAGCATTTT. Protein: CSVSTGGYSNQPQHF. The rearrangement uses TRBV29-1 and TRBJ1-5, with 8 bases fitting TRBD1. Germline trimming cut 6 bases from V and 0 bases from J; bases unmatched to any gene: 7. The CDR3 loop spans 15 amino acids. Looked up from germline, CDR1 is SQVTM and CDR2 is ANQGSEA.